Listed below are T cell receptor beta chains from one sample, sequenced in a study of blood T cell repertoires in COVID-19. The repertoire was sequenced with immunoSEQ multiplex PCR; TCRdb's copy has only in-frame clones and lacks some. Of 150,000 or so clones listed, over 80% are singletons. Material for sequencing was peripheral blood. These receptors all stem from a man between 25 and 39 years old with COVID-19, enrolled during active disease. Both conserved end residues are part of each CDR3. A D gene is named only where the DNA matches it firmly. Expanded clones are given a class, and other clones once, few, many or no size at all.

v_call	d_call	j_call	clone_size	cdr3_nt	cdr3_aa
TRBV6-6	NA	TRBJ1-5	NA	TGTGCCAGCAGTTACTCTTGGAGGGCCAATCAGCCCCAGCATTTT	CASSYSWRANQPQHF
TRBV30	NA	TRBJ1-6	once	TGTGCCTGGAGGAGGGGAGGGGACCCTATGGGAAATTCACCCCTCCACTTT	CAWRRGGDPMGNSPLHF
TRBV5-6	TRBD1	TRBJ2-2	NA	TGTGCCAGCAGCTTCCGGGACAGGGGGACCGGGGAGCTGTTTTTT	CASSFRDRGTGELFF
TRBV5-8	TRBD1	TRBJ1-5	once	TGTGCCAGCATCCAACCGGGACAGGGGAATCAGCCCCAGCATTTT	CASIQPGQGNQPQHF
TRBV6-5	NA	TRBJ2-7	few	TGTGCCAGCAGTCGGGGGAGGCCCTACGAGCAGTACTTC	CASSRGRPYEQYF
TRBV19	NA	TRBJ2-7	NA	TGTGCCAGTAGTTCAGCCGGGACACCTATCTACGAGCAGTACTTC	CASSSAGTPIYEQYF
TRBV5-1	NA	TRBJ2-1	NA	TGCGCCAGCAGCTTACCTCAGGGTCAAGGGAATGAGCAGTTCTTC	CASSLPQGQGNEQFF
TRBV2	TRBD2	TRBJ2-4	NA	TGTGCCAGCAGCCCCATAGCGGGAGGAGCCAAAAACATTCAGTACTTC	CASSPIAGGAKNIQYF
TRBV19	TRBD1	TRBJ1-5	NA	TGTGCCAGTAGTCCGGGACAGCCCAATCAGCCCCAGCATTTT	CASSPGQPNQPQHF
TRBV27	TRBD1	TRBJ2-1	NA	TGTGCCAGCAGTCCCAGACAGGGAACCTACAATGAGCAGTTCTTC	CASSPRQGTYNEQFF
TRBV28	TRBD2	TRBJ2-7	few	TGTGCCAGCAGTTTTGACCTAGCGGGAGATCCCTACGAGCAGTACTTC	CASSFDLAGDPYEQYF
TRBV20-1	NA	TRBJ1-6	NA	TGCAGTGCTAGTAGGGGGTCTGATAATTCACCCCTCCACTTT	CSASRGSDNSPLHF
TRBV29-1	TRBD1	TRBJ1-2	NA	TGCAGCGTTGAGGAATGGGACAGCAGTAACTATGGCTACACCTTC	CSVEEWDSSNYGYTF
TRBV5-1	NA	TRBJ1-2	NA	TGCGCCAGCAGCTTGGGTCTATATCCGGCGACGGGGGGCTATGGCTACACCTTC	CASSLGLYPATGGYGYTF
TRBV7-8	TRBD2	TRBJ2-3	NA	TGTGCCAGCACCCGACGCTCTAGCGGGAGGGCGGGGACAGATACGCAGTATTTT	CASTRRSSGRAGTDTQYF
TRBV7-3	TRBD2	TRBJ2-7	NA	TGTGCCAGCAGCTTAAGTCCTGTGCGGGAGGGCCGGGTCGAGCAGTACTTC	CASSLSPVREGRVEQYF
TRBV19	TRBD2	TRBJ2-1	NA	TGTGCCAGTAGTACCCCCCGACTAGCGGGCACCAATGAGCAGTTCTTC	CASSTPRLAGTNEQFF
TRBV10-3	NA	TRBJ2-7	NA	TGTGCCATCAAGGGGGGAGGGTACGAGCAGTACTTC	CAIKGGGYEQYF
TRBV11-2	TRBD2	TRBJ2-3	NA	TGTGCCAGCAGCTTTCCGGCGGGGGGGCCCACAGATACGCAGTATTTT	CASSFPAGGPTDTQYF
TRBV5-4	TRBD1	TRBJ2-7	NA	TGTGCCAGCAGCTTGGTGGGACAGATAAACGAGCAGTACTTC	CASSLVGQINEQYF
TRBV6-2/TRBV6-3	TRBD2	TRBJ2-1	NA	TGTGCCAGCAGTTATTGGGCGGGAGGGCCAGGTGAGCAGTTCTTC	CASSYWAGGPGEQFF
TRBV28	NA	TRBJ2-1	NA	TGTGCCAGCAGTTTGGTAGGAGGGGCTGTGCAGTTCTTC	CASSLVGGAVQFF
TRBV6-5	TRBD1	TRBJ1-1	NA	TGTGCCAGCAGTCAGACAGGGGGCGCTAAACAAGCAGCTTTCTTT	CASSQTGGAKQAAFF
TRBV18	TRBD1	TRBJ1-1	NA	TGTGCCAGCACCGACGTACAGGGGTATACTGAAGCTTTCTTT	CASTDVQGYTEAFF
TRBV5-1	NA	TRBJ2-7	NA	TGCGCCAGCAGCACAACAGGGCCCTCCTACGAGCAGTACTTC	CASSTTGPSYEQYF
TRBV6-5	NA	TRBJ1-1	NA	TGTGCCAGCAGTTATCAAGAGGACAGATTGAACACTGAAGCTTTCTTT	CASSYQEDRLNTEAFF
TRBV6-5	NA	TRBJ2-7	NA	TGTGCCAGCACCCCCGGGAGAAGCTCCTACGAGCAGTACTTC	CASTPGRSSYEQYF
TRBV29-1	NA	TRBJ1-4	NA	TGCAGCGTTGAAGGCGGGACGTCCGGTGGTGAAAAACTGTTTTTT	CSVEGGTSGGEKLFF
TRBV28	NA	TRBJ2-1	NA	TGTGCCAGCCCCCCGAGCGGTTCCTACAATGAGCAGTTCTTC	CASPPSGSYNEQFF
TRBV5-1	NA	TRBJ2-1	NA	TGCGCCAGCAGCTTGGCGGCGGGAACCTACAATGAGCAGTTCTTC	CASSLAAGTYNEQFF
TRBV15	NA	TRBJ2-1	NA	TGTGCCACCAGCAGAGATGAGGGCACTGTGGTGGATACGGATGAGCAGTTCTTC	CATSRDEGTVVDTDEQFF
TRBV28	TRBD1	TRBJ1-1	once	TGTGCCAGCAGTTTATACGGGACAGGGGTGAACACTGAAGCTTTCTTT	CASSLYGTGVNTEAFF
TRBV11-2	TRBD1	TRBJ1-6	NA	TGTGCCAGCAGCCCCTCGGCAGGGGGAAATTTCTATAATTCACCCCTCCACTTT	CASSPSAGGNFYNSPLHF
TRBV12-3/TRBV12-4	NA	TRBJ2-7	NA	TGTGCCAGCAGTTTAGGAGTTGAGCAGTACTTC	CASSLGVEQYF
TRBV12-5	TRBD2	TRBJ2-5	NA	TGTGCTAGTGGTTTGAGACTAGCGACCCAAGAGACCCAGTACTTC	CASGLRLATQETQYF
TRBV9	TRBD1	TRBJ1-2	NA	TGTGCCAGCAGCGGTACAGGGGGAAATAACTATGGCTACACCTTC	CASSGTGGNNYGYTF
TRBV11-1	NA	TRBJ2-7	NA	TGTGCCAGCAGCACCCGGACAGCTGGGACCTACGAGCAGTACTTC	CASSTRTAGTYEQYF
TRBV9	NA	TRBJ1-2	NA	TGTGCCAGCAGCCCCCAGCCCGGGTATGGCTACACCTTC	CASSPQPGYGYTF
TRBV7-8	NA	TRBJ1-3	NA	TGTGCCAGCAGCCCCACAGTAGGGGCGTCTGAAGGAAACACCATATATTTT	CASSPTVGASEGNTIYF
TRBV11-3	NA	TRBJ2-2	NA	TGTGCCAGCAGCTTAGACCCGGGGGAGAACACCGGGGAGCTGTTTTTT	CASSLDPGENTGELFF
TRBV28	TRBD1	TRBJ2-3	NA	TGTGCCAGCAGGTTGGGACAGGGCTTCGCAGATACGCAGTATTTT	CASRLGQGFADTQYF
TRBV18	TRBD2	TRBJ2-1	NA	TGTGCCAGCTCAGCCCGGGACTATTATGAGCAGTTCTTC	CASSARDYYEQFF
TRBV11-2	NA	TRBJ2-5	NA	TGTGCCAGCAGCGCAGGACTATCCCAAGAGACCCAGTACTTC	CASSAGLSQETQYF
TRBV10-3	NA	TRBJ2-2	NA	TGTGCCATCAGCGGCGGGGGGACAGCCACCGGGGAGCTGTTTTTT	CAISGGGTATGELFF
TRBV19	NA	TRBJ2-7	NA	TGTGCCAGTAGTATGGACAGCTTGAGCTACGAGCAGTACTTC	CASSMDSLSYEQYF
TRBV18	NA	TRBJ1-3	once	TGTGCCAGCTCACCAGGCAGGACTGGAAACACCATATATTTT	CASSPGRTGNTIYF
TRBV5-1	TRBD1	TRBJ1-5	NA	TGCGCCAGCAGCACCCAGGGGGGTCAGCCCCAGCATTTT	CASSTQGGQPQHF
TRBV7-2	TRBD1	TRBJ1-4	NA	TGTGCCAGCAGCTTAGGACAGGGGAGTGAAAAACTGTTTTTT	CASSLGQGSEKLFF
TRBV18	TRBD2	TRBJ2-1	NA	TGTGCCAGCTCACCAGCTAGCGGGATCCCCAATGAGCAGTTCTTC	CASSPASGIPNEQFF
TRBV6-5	NA	TRBJ1-1	NA	TGTGCCAGCAGTTACTCGTGGGAGATAGGCACTGAAGCTTTCTTT	CASSYSWEIGTEAFF
TRBV7-2	NA	TRBJ1-5	once	TGTGCCAGCAGGGCCGGGACAAGCAATAGCAATCAGCCCCAGCATTTT	CASRAGTSNSNQPQHF